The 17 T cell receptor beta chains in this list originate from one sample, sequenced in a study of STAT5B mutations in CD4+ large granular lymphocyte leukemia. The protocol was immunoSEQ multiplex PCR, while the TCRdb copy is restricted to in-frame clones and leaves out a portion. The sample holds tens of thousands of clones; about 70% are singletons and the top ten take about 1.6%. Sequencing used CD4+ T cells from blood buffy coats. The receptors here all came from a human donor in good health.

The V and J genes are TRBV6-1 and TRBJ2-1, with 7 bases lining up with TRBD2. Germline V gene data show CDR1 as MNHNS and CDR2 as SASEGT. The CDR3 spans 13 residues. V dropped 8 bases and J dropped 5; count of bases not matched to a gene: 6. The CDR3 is CASVKRGNNEQFF. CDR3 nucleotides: TGTGCCAGCGTGAAGCGGGGAAACAATGAGCAGTTCTTC.

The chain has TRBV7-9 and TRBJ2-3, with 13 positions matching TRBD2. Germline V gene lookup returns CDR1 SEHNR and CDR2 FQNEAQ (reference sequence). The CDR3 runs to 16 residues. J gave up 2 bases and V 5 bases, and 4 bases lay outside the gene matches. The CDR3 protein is CASSPGTSGDTDTQYF. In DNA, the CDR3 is TGTGCCAGCAGCCCTGGGACTAGCGGGGACACAGATACGCAGTATTTT.

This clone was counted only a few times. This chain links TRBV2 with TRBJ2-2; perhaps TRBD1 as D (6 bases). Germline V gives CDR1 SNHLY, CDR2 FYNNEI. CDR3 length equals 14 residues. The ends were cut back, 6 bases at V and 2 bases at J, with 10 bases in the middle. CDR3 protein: CASSRDTNTGELFF. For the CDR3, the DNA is TGTGCCAGCAGCCGGGACACTAACACCGGGGAGCTGTTTTTT.

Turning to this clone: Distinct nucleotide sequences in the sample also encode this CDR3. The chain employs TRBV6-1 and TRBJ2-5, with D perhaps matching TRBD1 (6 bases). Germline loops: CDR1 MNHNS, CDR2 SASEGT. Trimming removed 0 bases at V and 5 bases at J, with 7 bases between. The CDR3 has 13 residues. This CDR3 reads CASSEARGETQYF. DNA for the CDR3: TGTGCCAGCAGTGAAGCTAGGGGGGAGACCCAGTACTTC.

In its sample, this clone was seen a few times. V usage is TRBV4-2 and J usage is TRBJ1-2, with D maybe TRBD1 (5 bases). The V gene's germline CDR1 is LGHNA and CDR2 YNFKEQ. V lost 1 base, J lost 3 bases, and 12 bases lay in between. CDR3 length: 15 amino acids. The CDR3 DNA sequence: TGTGCCAGCAGCCAAGGCCTGGGGGATTACTATGGCTACACCTTC. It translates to CASSQGLGDYYGYTF.

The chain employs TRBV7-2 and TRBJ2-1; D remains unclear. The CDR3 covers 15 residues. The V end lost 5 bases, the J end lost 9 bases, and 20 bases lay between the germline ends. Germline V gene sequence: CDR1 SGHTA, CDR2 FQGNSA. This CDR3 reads CASSLPGIAAGEQFF. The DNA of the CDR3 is TGTGCCAGCAGCCTACCCGGAATCGCCGCCGGTGAGCAGTTCTTC.

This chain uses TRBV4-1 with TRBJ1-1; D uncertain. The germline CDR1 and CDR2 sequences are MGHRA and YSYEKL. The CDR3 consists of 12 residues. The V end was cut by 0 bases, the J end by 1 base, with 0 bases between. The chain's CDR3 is CASSQENTEAFF. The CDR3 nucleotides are TGCGCCAGCAGCCAAGAGAACACTGAAGCTTTCTTT.

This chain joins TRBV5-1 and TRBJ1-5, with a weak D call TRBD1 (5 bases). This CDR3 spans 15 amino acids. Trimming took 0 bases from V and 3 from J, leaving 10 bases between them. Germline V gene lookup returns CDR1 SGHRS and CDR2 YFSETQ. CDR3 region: CASSLDAGLNQPQHF. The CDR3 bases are TGCGCCAGCAGCTTGGATGCAGGGCTCAATCAGCCCCAGCATTTT.

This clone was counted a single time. CDR3 bases: TGTGCCAGCAGTCCCCCAGCGTTGATGGATTCACCCCTCCACTTT. Its protein product is CASSPPALMDSPLHF. The chain uses TRBV28 and TRBJ1-6, with unresolved D. From germline, CDR1 is MDHEN and CDR2 SYDVKM. The germline V and J ends were trimmed by 5 bases and 8 bases, with 16 bases remaining between them. The CDR3 totals 15 residues. The full variable domain, rest sourced from reference TRBV28 and TRBJ1-6, is DVKVTQSSRYLVKRTGEKVFLECVQDMDHENMFWYRQDPGLGLRLIYFSYDVKMKEKGDIPEGYSVSREKKERFSLILESASTNQTSMYLCASSPPALMDSPLHFGNGTRLTVT.

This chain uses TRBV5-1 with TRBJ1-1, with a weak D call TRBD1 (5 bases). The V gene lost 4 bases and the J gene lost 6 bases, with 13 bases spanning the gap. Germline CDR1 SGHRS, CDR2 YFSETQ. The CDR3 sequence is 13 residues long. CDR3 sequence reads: CASSPDGDAEAFF. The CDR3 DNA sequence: TGCGCCAGCAGCCCGGACGGGGACGCTGAAGCTTTCTTT.

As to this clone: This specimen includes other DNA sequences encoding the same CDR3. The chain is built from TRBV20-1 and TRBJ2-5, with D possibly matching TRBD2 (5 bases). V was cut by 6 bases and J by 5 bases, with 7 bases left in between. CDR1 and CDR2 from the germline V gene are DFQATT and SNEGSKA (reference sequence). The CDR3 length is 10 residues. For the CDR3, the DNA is TGCAGTGCCAGGAGGGAGACCCAGTACTTC. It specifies CSARRETQYF.

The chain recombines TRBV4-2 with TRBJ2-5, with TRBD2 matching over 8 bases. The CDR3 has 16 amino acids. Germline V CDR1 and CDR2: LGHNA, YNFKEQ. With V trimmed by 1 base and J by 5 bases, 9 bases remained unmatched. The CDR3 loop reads CASSQGTGTRVETQYF. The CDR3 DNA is TGTGCCAGCAGCCAAGGCACCGGGACTAGGGTCGAGACCCAGTACTTC.

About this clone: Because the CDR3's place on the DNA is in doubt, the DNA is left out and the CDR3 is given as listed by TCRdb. This chain's CDR3 is CASSTSAYDSTDTQYF. The chain is built from TRBV7-9 and TRBJ2-3. Germline loops: CDR1 SEHNR, CDR2 FQNEAQ (reference sequence). Inclusive of both ends, the CDR3 amounts to 16 amino acids.

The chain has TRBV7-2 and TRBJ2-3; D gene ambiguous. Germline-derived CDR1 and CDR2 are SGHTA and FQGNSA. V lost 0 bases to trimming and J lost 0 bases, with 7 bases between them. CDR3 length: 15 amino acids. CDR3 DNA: TGTGCCAGCAGCTTAGCGACGACTAGCACAGATACGCAGTATTTT. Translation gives CASSLATTSTDTQYF.

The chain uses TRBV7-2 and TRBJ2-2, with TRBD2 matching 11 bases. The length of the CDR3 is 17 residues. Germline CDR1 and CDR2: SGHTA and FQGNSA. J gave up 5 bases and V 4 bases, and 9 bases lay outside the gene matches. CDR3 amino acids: CASSSSSGGSGTGELFF. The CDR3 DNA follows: TGTGCCAGCAGCTCCTCTAGCGGGGGGAGTGGGACCGGGGAGCTGTTTTTT.

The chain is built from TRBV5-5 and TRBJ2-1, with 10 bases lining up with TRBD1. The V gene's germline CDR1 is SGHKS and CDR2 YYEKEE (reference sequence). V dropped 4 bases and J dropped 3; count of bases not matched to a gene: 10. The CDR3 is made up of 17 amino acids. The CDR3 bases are TGTGCCAGCAGCCCACAGACAGGGGGCTCCATCTACAATGAGCAGTTCTTC. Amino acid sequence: CASSPQTGGSIYNEQFF.

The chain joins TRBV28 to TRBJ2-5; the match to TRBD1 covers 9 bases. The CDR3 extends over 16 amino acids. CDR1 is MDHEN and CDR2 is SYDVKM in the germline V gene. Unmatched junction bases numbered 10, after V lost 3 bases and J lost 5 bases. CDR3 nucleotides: TGTGCCAGCAGTTTGACAGGGGGGACGGGTTCGGAGACCCAGTACTTC. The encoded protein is CASSLTGGTGSETQYF. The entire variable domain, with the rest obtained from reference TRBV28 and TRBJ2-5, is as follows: DVKVTQSSRYLVKRTGEKVFLECVQDMDHENMFWYRQDPGLGLRLIYFSYDVKMKEKGDIPEGYSVSREKKERFSLILESASTNQTSMYLCASSLTGGTGSETQYFGPGTRLLVL.